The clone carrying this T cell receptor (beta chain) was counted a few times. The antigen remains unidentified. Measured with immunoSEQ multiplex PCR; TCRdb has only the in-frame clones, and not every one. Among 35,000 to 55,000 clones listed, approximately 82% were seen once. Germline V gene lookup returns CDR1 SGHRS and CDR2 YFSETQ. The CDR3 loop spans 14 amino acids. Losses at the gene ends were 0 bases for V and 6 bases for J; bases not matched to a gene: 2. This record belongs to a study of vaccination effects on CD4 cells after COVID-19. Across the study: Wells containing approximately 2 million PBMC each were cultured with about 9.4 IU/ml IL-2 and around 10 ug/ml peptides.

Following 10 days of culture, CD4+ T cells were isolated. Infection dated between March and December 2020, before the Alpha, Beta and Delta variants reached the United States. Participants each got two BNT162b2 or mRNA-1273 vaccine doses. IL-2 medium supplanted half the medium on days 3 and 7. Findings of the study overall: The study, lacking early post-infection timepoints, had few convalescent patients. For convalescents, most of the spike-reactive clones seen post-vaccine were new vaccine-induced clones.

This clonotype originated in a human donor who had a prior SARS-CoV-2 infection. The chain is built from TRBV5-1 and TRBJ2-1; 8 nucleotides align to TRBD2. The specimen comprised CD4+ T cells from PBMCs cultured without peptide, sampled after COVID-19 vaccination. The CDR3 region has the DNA TGCGCCAGCAGCTTGGCCGGGACTAGCAATGAGCAGTTCTTC. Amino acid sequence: CASSLAGTSNEQFF.